This T cell receptor beta chain was sequenced in a study of Tregs in tolerant kidney transplant recipients. Here immunoSEQ multiplex PCR was the method, and the copy in TCRdb shows in-frame clones only, minus some. The repertoire holds some 66,000 clones, over 85% seen once, with approximately 9.9% in the top ten. Study-wide results and limits: Changing PCR primers prevented nucleotide comparison between some patients' samples.

The germline CDR1 and CDR2 sequences are GTSNPN and SVGIG (reference sequence). CDR3 length: 11 amino acids. V was clipped by 8 bases and J by 8 bases; unmatched bases: 7. Comments on this clone: The antigen is not known.

The input for sequencing was CD8+ T cells from blood, taken before the transplant. The receptor comes from a human donor who received a combined kidney and bone marrow transplant. The rearrangement joins TRBV30 to TRBJ1-2, with TRBD1 identical over 8 bases. CDR3 coding DNA: TGTGCCGGGGACAGGCTGGGAGGCTACACCTTC. Translating it yields CAGDRLGGYTF.